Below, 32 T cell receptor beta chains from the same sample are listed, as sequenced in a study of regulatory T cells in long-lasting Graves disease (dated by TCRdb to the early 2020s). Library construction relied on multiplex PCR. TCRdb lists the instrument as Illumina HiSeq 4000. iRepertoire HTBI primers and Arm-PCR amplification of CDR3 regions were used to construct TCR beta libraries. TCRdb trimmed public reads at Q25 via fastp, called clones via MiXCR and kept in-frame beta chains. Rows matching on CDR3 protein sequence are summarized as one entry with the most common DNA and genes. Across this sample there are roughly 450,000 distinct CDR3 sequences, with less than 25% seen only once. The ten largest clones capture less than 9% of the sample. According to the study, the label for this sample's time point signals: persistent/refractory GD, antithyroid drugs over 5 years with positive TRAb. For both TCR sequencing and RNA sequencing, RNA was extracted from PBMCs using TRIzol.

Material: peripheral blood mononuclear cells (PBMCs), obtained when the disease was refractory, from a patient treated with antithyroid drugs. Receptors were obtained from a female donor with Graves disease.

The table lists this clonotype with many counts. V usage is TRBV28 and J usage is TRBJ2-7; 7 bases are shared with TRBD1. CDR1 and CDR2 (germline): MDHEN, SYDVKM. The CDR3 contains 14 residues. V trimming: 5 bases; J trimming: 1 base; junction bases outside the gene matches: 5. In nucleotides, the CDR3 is TGTGCCAGCAGTAAGAGGGGGCCATCCTACGAGCAGTACTTC. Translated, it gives CASSKRGPSYEQYF.

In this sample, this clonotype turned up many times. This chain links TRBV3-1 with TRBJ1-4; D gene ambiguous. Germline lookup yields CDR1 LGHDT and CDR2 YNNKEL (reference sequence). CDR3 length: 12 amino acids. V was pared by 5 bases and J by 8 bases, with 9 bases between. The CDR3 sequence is CASSATGEKLFF. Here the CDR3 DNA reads TGTGCCAGCAGCGCTACGGGCGAAAAACTGTTTTTT.

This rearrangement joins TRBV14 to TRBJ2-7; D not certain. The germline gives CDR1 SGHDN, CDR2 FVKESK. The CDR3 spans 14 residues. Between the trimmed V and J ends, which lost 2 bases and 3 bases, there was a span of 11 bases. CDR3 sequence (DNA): TGTGCCAGCAGCCAACGGGTACGTGACTACGAGCAGTACTTC. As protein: CASSQRVRDYEQYF. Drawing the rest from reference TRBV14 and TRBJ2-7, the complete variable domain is EAGVTQFPSHSVIEKGQTVTLRCDPISGHDNLYWYRRVMGKEIKFLLHFVKESKQDESGMPNNRFLAERTGGTYSTLKVQPAELEDSGVYFCASSQRVRDYEQYFGPGTRLTVT.

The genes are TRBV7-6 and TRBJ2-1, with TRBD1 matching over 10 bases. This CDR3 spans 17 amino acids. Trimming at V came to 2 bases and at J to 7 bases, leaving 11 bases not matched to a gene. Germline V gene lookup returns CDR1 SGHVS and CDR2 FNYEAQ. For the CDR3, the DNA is TGTGCCAGCAGCTTAAGGGGAAGACAGGGGGCGGGAAATGAGCAGTTCTTC. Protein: CASSLRGRQGAGNEQFF.

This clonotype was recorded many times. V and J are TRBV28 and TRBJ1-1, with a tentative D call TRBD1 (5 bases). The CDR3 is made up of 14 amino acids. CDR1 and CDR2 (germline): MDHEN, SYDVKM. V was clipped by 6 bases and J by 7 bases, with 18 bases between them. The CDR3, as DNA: TGTGCCAGCAGACCGCAGGGCCCGCAGGGTGAAGCTTTCTTT. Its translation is CASRPQGPQGEAFF.

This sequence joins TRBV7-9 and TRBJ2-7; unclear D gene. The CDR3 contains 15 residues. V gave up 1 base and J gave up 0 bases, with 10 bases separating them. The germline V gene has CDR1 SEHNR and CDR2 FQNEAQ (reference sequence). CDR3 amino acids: CASSLVTTHSYEQYF. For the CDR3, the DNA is TGTGCCAGCAGCTTAGTTACCACGCACTCCTACGAGCAGTACTTC.

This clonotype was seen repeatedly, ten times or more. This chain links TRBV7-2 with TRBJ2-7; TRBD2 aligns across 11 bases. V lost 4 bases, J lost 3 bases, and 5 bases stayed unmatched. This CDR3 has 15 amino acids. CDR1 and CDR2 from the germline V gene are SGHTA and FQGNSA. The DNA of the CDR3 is TGTGCCAGCAGCTCACTAGCGGGAGAAATCTACGAGCAGTACTTC. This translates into CASSSLAGEIYEQYF.

The CDR3: CASRRRGQSGYPDEQFF. CDR3 bases: TGTGCCAGCAGGCGACGAGGACAGTCCGGATACCCCGATGAGCAGTTCTTC. The chain couples TRBV6-1 to TRBJ2-1, with D tentatively TRBD1 (6 bases). CDR1 is MNHNS and CDR2 is SASEGT in the germline V gene. The CDR3 extends over 17 amino acids. V lost 6 bases and J lost 8, with 26 bases in between.

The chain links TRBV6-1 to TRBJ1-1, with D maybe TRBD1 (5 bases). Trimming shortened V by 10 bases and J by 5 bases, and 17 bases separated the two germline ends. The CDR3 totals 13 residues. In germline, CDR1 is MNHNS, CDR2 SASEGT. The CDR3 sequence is CATQGGVWTEAFF. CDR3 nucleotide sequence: TGTGCCACCCAGGGAGGGGTATGGACTGAAGCTTTCTTT.

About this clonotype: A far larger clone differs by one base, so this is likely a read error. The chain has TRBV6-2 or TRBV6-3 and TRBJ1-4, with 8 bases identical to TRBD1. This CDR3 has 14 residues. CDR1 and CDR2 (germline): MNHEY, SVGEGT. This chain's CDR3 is CASSYVQGGEKLSF. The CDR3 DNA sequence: TGTGCCAGCAGTTATGTACAGGGGGGAGAAAAACTGTCTTTT.

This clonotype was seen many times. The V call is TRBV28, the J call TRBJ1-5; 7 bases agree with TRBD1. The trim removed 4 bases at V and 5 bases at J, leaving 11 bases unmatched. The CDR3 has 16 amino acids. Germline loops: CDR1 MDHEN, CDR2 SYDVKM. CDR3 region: CASSSFPPGGDQPQHF. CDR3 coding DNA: TGTGCCAGCAGTTCCTTTCCGCCAGGGGGGGATCAGCCCCAGCATTTT.

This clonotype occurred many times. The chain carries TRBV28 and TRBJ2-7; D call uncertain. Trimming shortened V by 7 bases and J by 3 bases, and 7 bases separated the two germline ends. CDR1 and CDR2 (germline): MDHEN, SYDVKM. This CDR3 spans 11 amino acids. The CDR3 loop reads CASTANYEQYF. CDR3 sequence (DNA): TGTGCCAGCACAGCAAACTACGAGCAGTACTTC.

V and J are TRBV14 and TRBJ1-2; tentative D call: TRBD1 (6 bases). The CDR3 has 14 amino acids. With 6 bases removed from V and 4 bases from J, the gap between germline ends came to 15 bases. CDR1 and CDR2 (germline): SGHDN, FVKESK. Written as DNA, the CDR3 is TGTGCCAGCAGTCCTCAGGGACAATTCTATGGCTACACCTTC. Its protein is CASSPQGQFYGYTF. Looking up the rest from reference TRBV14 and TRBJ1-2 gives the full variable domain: EAGVTQFPSHSVIEKGQTVTLRCDPISGHDNLYWYRRVMGKEIKFLLHFVKESKQDESGMPNNRFLAERTGGTYSTLKVQPAELEDSGVYFCASSPQGQFYGYTFGSGTRLTVV.

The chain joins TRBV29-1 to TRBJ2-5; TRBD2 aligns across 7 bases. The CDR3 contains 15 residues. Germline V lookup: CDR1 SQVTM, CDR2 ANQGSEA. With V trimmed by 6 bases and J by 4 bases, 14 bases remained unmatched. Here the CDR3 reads CSVRGISWGGETQYF. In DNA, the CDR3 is TGCAGCGTCCGGGGGATAAGCTGGGGGGGAGAGACCCAGTACTTC.

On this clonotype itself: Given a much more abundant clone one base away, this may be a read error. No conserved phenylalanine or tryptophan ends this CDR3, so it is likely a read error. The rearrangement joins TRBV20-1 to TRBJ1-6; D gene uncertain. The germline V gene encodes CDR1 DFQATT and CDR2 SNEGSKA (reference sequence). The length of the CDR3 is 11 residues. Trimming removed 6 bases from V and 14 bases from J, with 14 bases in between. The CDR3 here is CSAQRGGALHL. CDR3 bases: TGCAGTGCGCAACGTGGTGGCGCCCTCCACCTT.

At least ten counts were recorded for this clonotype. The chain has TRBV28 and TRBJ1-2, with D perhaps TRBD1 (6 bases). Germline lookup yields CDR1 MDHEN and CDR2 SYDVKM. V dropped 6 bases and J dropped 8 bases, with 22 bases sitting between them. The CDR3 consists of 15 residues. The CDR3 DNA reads TGTGCCAGCAGCCGACCAGCAGGGGCAATTCACGGCTACACCTTC. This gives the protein CASSRPAGAIHGYTF.

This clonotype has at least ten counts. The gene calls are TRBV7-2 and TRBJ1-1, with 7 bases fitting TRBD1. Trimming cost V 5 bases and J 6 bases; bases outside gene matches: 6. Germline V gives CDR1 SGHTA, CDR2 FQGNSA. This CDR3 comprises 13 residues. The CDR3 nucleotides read TGTGCCAGCAGCCGACAGGGTCTGTCTGAAGCTTTCTTT. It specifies CASSRQGLSEAFF.

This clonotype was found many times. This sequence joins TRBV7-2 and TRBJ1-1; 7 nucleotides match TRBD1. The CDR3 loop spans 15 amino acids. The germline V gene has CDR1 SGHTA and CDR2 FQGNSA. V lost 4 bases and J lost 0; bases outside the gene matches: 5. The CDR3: CASSWTTGLNTEAFF. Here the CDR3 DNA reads TGTGCCAGCAGCTGGACGACAGGGCTGAACACTGAAGCTTTCTTT.

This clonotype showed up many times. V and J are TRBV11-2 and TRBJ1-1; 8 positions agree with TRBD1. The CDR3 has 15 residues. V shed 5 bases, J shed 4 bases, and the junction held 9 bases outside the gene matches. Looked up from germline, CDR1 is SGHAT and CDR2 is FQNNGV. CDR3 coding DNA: TGTGCCAGCAGCCTCATCAGGGGGCCGAGCACTGAAGCTTTCTTT. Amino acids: CASSLIRGPSTEAFF.

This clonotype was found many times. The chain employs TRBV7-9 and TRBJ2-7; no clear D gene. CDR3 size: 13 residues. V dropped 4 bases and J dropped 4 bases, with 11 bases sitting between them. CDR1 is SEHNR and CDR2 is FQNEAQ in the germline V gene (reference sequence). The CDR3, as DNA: TGTGCCAGCAGCTCACCTCGGAGATACGAGCAGTACTTC. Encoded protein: CASSSPRRYEQYF.

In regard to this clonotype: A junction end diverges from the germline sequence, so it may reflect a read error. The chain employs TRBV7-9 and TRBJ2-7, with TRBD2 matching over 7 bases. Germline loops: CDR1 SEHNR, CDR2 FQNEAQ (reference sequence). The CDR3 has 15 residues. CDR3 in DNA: TGTGCCAACAGCCCTCCGGAGGGAGGGTCCTACGAGCAGTACTTC. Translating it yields CANSPPEGGSYEQYF.

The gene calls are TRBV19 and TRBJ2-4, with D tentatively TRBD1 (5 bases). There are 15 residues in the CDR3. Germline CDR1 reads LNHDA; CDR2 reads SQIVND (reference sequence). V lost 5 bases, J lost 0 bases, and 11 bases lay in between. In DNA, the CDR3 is TGTGCCAGTAGTCCGAGCAGGGTAGCCAAAAACATTCAGTACTTC. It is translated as CASSPSRVAKNIQYF.

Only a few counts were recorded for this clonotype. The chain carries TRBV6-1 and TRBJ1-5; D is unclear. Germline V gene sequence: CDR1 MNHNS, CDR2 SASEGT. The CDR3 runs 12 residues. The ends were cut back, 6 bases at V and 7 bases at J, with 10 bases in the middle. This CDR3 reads CASSQEPQPQHF. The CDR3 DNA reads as TGTGCCAGCAGCCAGGAACCACAGCCCCAGCATTTT.

In nucleotides, the CDR3 is TGTGCCATCACCGCCGAGCGGGAGGAGGTCGGGGAGCTGTTTTTT. It yields the protein CAITAEREEVGELFF. This rearrangement joins TRBV10-3 to TRBJ2-2; 9 bases align to TRBD2. J was trimmed by 7 bases and V by 7 bases; bases with no gene match: 10. CDR3 length equals 15 residues. The germline V gene has CDR1 ENHRY and CDR2 SYGVKD.

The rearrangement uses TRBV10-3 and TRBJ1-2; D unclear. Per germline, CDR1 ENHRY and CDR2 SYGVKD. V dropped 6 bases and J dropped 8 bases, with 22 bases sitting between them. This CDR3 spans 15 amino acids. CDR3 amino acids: CAISEPGTRGYGYTF. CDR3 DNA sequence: TGTGCCATCAGCGAACCAGGAACACGTGGCTACGGCTACACCTTC.

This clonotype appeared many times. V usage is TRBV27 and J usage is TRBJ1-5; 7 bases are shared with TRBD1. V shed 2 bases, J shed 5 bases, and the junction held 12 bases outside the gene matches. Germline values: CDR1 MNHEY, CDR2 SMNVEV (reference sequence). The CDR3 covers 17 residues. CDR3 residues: CASSLLSPGTADQPQHF. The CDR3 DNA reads TGTGCCAGCAGTTTACTCTCTCCCGGGACAGCGGATCAGCCCCAGCATTTT.

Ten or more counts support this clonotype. The CDR3 DNA reads TGTGCCAGCAGCCCCCAACTAGGGTACCAAGAGACCCAGTACTTC. Translated: CASSPQLGYQETQYF. J is TRBJ2-5 and V is TRBV12-3 or TRBV12-4, with D possibly matching TRBD2 (5 bases). V was clipped by 6 bases and J by 0 bases, with 14 bases between them. CDR3 length: 15 amino acids.

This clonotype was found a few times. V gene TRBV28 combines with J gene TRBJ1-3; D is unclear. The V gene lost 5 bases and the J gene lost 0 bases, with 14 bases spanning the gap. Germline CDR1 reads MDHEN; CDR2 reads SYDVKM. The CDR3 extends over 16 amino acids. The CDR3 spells CASSGRARISGNTIYF. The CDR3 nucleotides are TGTGCCAGCAGTGGCAGAGCTAGGATCTCTGGAAACACCATATATTTT.

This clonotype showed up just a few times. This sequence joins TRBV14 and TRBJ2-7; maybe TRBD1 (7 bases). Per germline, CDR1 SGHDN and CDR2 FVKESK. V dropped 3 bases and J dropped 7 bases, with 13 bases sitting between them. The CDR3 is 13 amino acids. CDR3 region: CASSQIRGREQYF. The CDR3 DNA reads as TGTGCCAGCAGCCAGATCAGGGGGAGGGAGCAGTACTTC.

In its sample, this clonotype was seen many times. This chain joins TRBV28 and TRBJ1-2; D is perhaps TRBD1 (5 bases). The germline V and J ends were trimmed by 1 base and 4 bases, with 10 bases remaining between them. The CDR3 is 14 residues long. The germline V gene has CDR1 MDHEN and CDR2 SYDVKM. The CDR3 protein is CASSLSGTGYGYTF. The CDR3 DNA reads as TGTGCCAGCAGTTTATCCGGGACGGGCTATGGCTACACCTTC.

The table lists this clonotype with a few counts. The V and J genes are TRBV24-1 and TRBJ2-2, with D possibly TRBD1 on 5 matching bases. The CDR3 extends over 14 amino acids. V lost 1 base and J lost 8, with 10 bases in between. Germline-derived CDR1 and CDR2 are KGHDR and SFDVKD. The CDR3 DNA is TGTGCCACCAGTGATTTCCAGGGTTCAGGGGAGCTGTTTTTT. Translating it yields CATSDFQGSGELFF.

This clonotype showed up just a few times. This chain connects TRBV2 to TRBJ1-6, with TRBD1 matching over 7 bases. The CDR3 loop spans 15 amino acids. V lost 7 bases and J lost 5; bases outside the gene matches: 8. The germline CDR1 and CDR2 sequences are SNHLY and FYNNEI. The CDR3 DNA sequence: TGTGCCAGCAATCCGGGACAGCCTAATAATTCACCCCTCCACTTT. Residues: CASNPGQPNNSPLHF.